A single sample is the source of the 30 T cell receptor beta chains below, sequenced in a study of T cells in Graves' hyperthyroidism and ophthalmopathy. TCR beta CDR3 regions were amplified from RNA. The HTBI set primed first-round TCR CDR3 RT-PCR. MiXCR was run by TCRdb on the multiplex PCR reads, yielding one entry per CDR3 protein. The sample has about 340,000 distinct CDR3 sequences; roughly 18% are singletons. The source material was blood. Receptor source: a woman in her forties or fifties with Graves' hyperthyroidism.

Ten or more counts support this clonotype. The chain links TRBV3-1 to TRBJ1-2, with unresolved D. The CDR3 is 13 residues long. Germline lookup yields CDR1 LGHDT and CDR2 YNNKEL (reference sequence). Trimming removed 4 bases at V and 8 bases at J, with 14 bases between. The CDR3 protein is CASSPREAGGYTF. Written as DNA, the CDR3 is TGTGCCAGCAGCCCGCGCGAAGCTGGAGGCTACACCTTC.

This clonotype was seen only a few times. Here the CDR3 DNA reads TGTGCCAGCTACCAAATGGGAGGGTCCAACTATGGCTACACCTTC. Translating it yields CASYQMGGSNYGYTF. This chain uses TRBV12-3 or TRBV12-4 with TRBJ1-2, with D uncertain. This CDR3 has 15 amino acids. Trimming cost V 8 bases and J 2 bases, with 18 bases left between them.

The table lists this clonotype with a few counts. The V call is TRBV2, the J call TRBJ2-7; D remains unclear. CDR1 and CDR2 (germline): SNHLY, FYNNEI. Trimming took 3 bases from V and 4 from J, leaving 7 bases between them. The CDR3 spans 12 residues. The CDR3 coding sequence is TGTGCCAGCAGTGACCTGGGATACGAGCAGTACTTC. Encoded protein: CASSDLGYEQYF. Drawing the rest from reference TRBV2 and TRBJ2-7, the complete variable domain is EPEVTQTPSHQVTQMGQEVILRCVPISNHLYFYWYRQILGQKVEFLVSFYNNEISEKSEIFDDQFSVERPDGSNFTLKIRSTKLEDSAMYFCASSDLGYEQYFGPGTRLTVT.

This clonotype was picked up many times. The chain is built from TRBV12-3 or TRBV12-4 and TRBJ2-3, with TRBD2 matching over 9 bases. This CDR3 contains 16 residues. V shed 3 bases and J 1 base; nucleotides not matched to a gene: 5. CDR3 in DNA: TGTGCCAGCAGTTTCTCAGCGGGAGGCGGCACAGATACGCAGTATTTT. Translated: CASSFSAGGGTDTQYF.

V gene TRBV30 combines with J gene TRBJ1-5, with 10 bases identical to TRBD1. Germline-derived CDR1 and CDR2 are GTSNPN and SVGIG (reference sequence). The CDR3 is 15 residues long. V dropped 4 bases and J dropped 7; count of bases not matched to a gene: 10. The CDR3 sequence: CAWKAGTGAGQPQHF. The CDR3 nucleotides are TGTGCCTGGAAGGCCGGGACAGGGGCAGGGCAGCCCCAGCATTTT.

The CDR3 sequence is CASRYRWDQPQHF. CDR3 DNA: TGTGCCAGCAGGTACCGTTGGGATCAGCCCCAGCATTTT. V is TRBV2 and J is TRBJ1-5; the D is unclear. This CDR3 spans 13 amino acids. Germline-derived CDR1 and CDR2 are SNHLY and FYNNEI. V was pared by 6 bases and J by 5 bases, with 11 bases between.

This clonotype was observed a few times. The chain links TRBV6-5 to TRBJ2-7, with D perhaps matching TRBD1 (6 bases). The CDR3 totals 16 residues. V lost 0 bases, J lost 1 base, and 13 bases lay in between. Germline loops: CDR1 MNHEY, CDR2 SVGAGI. This CDR3 is CASSYSRGGNSYEQYF. For the CDR3, the DNA is TGTGCCAGCAGTTACTCTAGAGGGGGTAATTCCTACGAGCAGTACTTC.

This clonotype occurred many times. This sequence joins TRBV6-1 and TRBJ2-2; D might be TRBD1 or TRBD2, each matching 5 bases. The CDR3 sequence is 16 residues long. Germline loops: CDR1 MNHNS, CDR2 SASEGT. Trimming took 7 bases from V and 4 from J, leaving 19 bases between them. The CDR3 DNA reads as TGTGCCAGCATTTTACGGGACGGGCCGGTCACCGGGGAGCTGTTTTTT. Its translation: CASILRDGPVTGELFF.

The chain carries TRBV4-1 and TRBJ2-2, with TRBD1 matching 7 bases. The CDR3 runs to 17 residues. CDR1 is MGHRA and CDR2 is YSYEKL in the germline V gene. V dropped 1 base and J dropped 4; count of bases not matched to a gene: 9. The CDR3 region is CASSQGGAQGFTGELFF. The CDR3 DNA follows: TGCGCCAGCAGCCAAGGGGGAGCACAGGGGTTCACCGGGGAGCTGTTTTTT.

V usage is TRBV6-1 and J usage is TRBJ1-1, with TRBD1 matching over 10 bases. The CDR3 sequence is 16 residues long. Trimming cost V 5 bases and J 0 bases; bases outside gene matches: 6. CDR1 is MNHNS and CDR2 is SASEGT in the germline V gene. CDR3 sequence (DNA): TGTGCCAGCAGTTCGTTGGGACAGGGGATGAACACTGAAGCTTTCTTT. This encodes CASSSLGQGMNTEAFF.

This clonotype was seen repeatedly, ten times or more. The chain combines TRBV28 with TRBJ2-4; TRBD1 might be the D (6 bases). The V gene lost 5 bases and the J gene lost 1 base, with 12 bases spanning the gap. The length of the CDR3 is 15 residues. Germline V gene data show CDR1 as MDHEN and CDR2 as SYDVKM. The chain's CDR3 is CASSRITGAKNIQYF. As DNA, the CDR3 is TGTGCCAGCAGTCGCATTACAGGGGCCAAAAACATTCAGTACTTC.

The V gene is TRBV7-6, the J gene TRBJ2-1; 14 bases are a match to TRBD2. J lost 2 bases, V lost 2 bases, and 8 bases had no gene match. The CDR3 consists of 19 residues. CDR1 and CDR2 from the germline V gene are SGHVS and FNYEAQ. CDR3 loop: CASSLIPGLAGAPYNEQFF. The CDR3 DNA follows: TGTGCCAGCAGCTTAATTCCGGGACTAGCGGGAGCGCCCTACAATGAGCAGTTCTTC.

This clonotype was detected many times. The rearrangement joins TRBV11-2 to TRBJ2-7; the match to TRBD2 covers 11 bases. CDR1 is SGHAT, CDR2 FQNNGV, per germline. There are 14 residues in the CDR3. V was pared by 4 bases and J by 2 bases, with 1 base of the junction left unmatched. The DNA of the CDR3 is TGTGCCAGCAGCTCTAGCGGGAGGACCTACGAGCAGTACTTC. It is translated as CASSSSGRTYEQYF.

In its sample, this clonotype was seen a few times. The CDR3 here is CASRPRTGASYEQYF. As DNA, the CDR3 is TGTGCCAGCAGACCTAGGACAGGGGCCTCCTACGAGCAGTACTTC. The V and J genes are TRBV28 and TRBJ2-7, with 9 bases matching TRBD1. Unmatched junction bases numbered 6, after V lost 6 bases and J lost 0 bases. Germline CDR1 reads MDHEN; CDR2 reads SYDVKM. The CDR3 runs 15 residues.

There are many counts of this clonotype. The gene calls are TRBV9 and TRBJ2-3; tentatively, D is TRBD2 (5 bases). The CDR3 covers 13 residues. In germline, CDR1 is SGDLS, CDR2 YYNGEE. The V end was cut by 0 bases, the J end by 5 bases, with 7 bases between. DNA for the CDR3: TGTGCCAGCAGCGTAGCGGGAAAAGATACGCAGTATTTT. Its translation: CASSVAGKDTQYF.

The chain carries TRBV4-1 and TRBJ2-2, with 12 positions matching TRBD2. This CDR3 region has 17 residues. V was pared by 2 bases and J by 4 bases, with 5 bases of the junction left unmatched. CDR1 and CDR2 (germline): MGHRA, YSYEKL. The DNA for the CDR3 is TGCGCCAGCAGCCAACTAGGACTAGCGGGACGCACCGGGGAGCTGTTTTTT. This codes for CASSQLGLAGRTGELFF.

CDR3 sequence reads: CSARSGLGRETQYF. In nucleotides, the CDR3 is TGCAGTGCTAGATCGGGGCTTGGGAGGGAGACCCAGTACTTC. The chain combines TRBV20-1 with TRBJ2-5, with TRBD2 as a possible D gene (6 bases). This CDR3 is 14 amino acids long. Trimming cost V 2 bases and J 5 bases, with 15 bases left between them. Germline V gives CDR1 DFQATT, CDR2 SNEGSKA (reference sequence).

A note on this clonotype: This clone may be a read error of a much larger clone one base away. V is TRBV27 and J is TRBJ2-5, with D perhaps given as TRBD1 or TRBD2 (5 bases each). Looked up from germline, CDR1 is MNHEY and CDR2 is SMNVEV (reference sequence). The CDR3 is made up of 14 amino acids. The CDR3 nucleotides are TGTGCCAGCAGTTTTGGGCAGGGTTGGGAGACCCAGTGCTTC. Amino acid sequence: CASSFGQGWETQCF.

This clonotype was observed many times. The chain joins TRBV11-2 to TRBJ2-1; possibly TRBD2 for D (6 bases). The CDR3 is 15 amino acids. Germline assignment: CDR1 SGHAT and CDR2 FQNNGV. The V end lost 6 bases, the J end lost 7 bases, and 19 bases lay between the germline ends. The CDR3 nucleotides are TGTGCCAGCAGACGAAATCAAGGCGGGGTTAATGAGCAGTTCTTC. Residues: CASRRNQGGVNEQFF.

This clonotype was seen ten or more times. The chain employs TRBV30 and TRBJ1-1, with D uncertain. This CDR3 comprises 13 residues. With 0 bases removed from V and 0 bases from J, the gap between germline ends came to 5 bases. Germline V gene sequence: CDR1 GTSNPN, CDR2 SVGIG (reference sequence). This CDR3 reads CAWSVRLNTEAFF. In nucleotides, the CDR3 is TGTGCCTGGAGTGTACGTCTGAACACTGAAGCTTTCTTT.

The CDR3 DNA sequence: TGTGCCAGCAGTCGCCGGGCGGCTGGAAACACCATATATTTT. Its translation: CASSRRAAGNTIYF. The chain is built from TRBV6-1 and TRBJ1-3; D is ambiguous. Germline-derived CDR1 and CDR2 are MNHNS and SASEGT. V lost 5 bases to trimming and J lost 2 bases, with 10 bases between them. CDR3 length: 14 residues.

This chain connects TRBV5-1 to TRBJ1-2, with TRBD1 identical over 8 bases. Trimming took 2 bases from V and 8 from J; bases not matched to a gene: 5. The CDR3 consists of 13 residues. Germline V lookup: CDR1 SGHRS, CDR2 YFSETQ. The DNA of the CDR3 is TGCGCCAGCAGCTTAGAGACAGGGGAAGGCTACACCTTC. Translated, it gives CASSLETGEGYTF.

This rearrangement joins TRBV29-1 to TRBJ2-1; 11 bases line up with TRBD2. Trimming at V came to 6 bases and at J to 7 bases, leaving 8 bases not matched to a gene. There are 14 residues in the CDR3. Germline lookup yields CDR1 SQVTM and CDR2 ANQGSEA. CDR3 nucleotide sequence: TGCAGCGTGACTTCTAGCGGGAGGCGAAATGAGCAGTTCTTC. Amino acid sequence: CSVTSSGRRNEQFF.

The chain carries TRBV2 and TRBJ1-1; D unresolved. Per the germline V gene, CDR1 is SNHLY and CDR2 is FYNNEI. V was cut by 7 bases and J by 0 bases, with 9 bases left in between. The CDR3 length is 13 residues. CDR3 region: CASTLTVNTEAFF. The DNA of the CDR3 is TGTGCCAGCACTTTAACGGTGAACACTGAAGCTTTCTTT. The full variable domain, rest sourced from reference TRBV2 and TRBJ1-1, is EPEVTQTPSHQVTQMGQEVILRCVPISNHLYFYWYRQILGQKVEFLVSFYNNEISEKSEIFDDQFSVERPDGSNFTLKIRSTKLEDSAMYFCASTLTVNTEAFFGQGTRLTVV.

This clonotype was seen at least ten times. CDR3 coding DNA: TGTGCCAGCAGCTTAGCAGCAGGGGCAGATACGCAGTATTTT. Translated, it gives CASSLAAGADTQYF. This chain connects TRBV11-2 to TRBJ2-3, with D possibly being TRBD1 (6 bases). This CDR3 region has 14 residues. V was pared by 1 base and J by 4 bases, with 9 bases between. Per the germline V gene, CDR1 is SGHAT and CDR2 is FQNNGV.

V usage is TRBV5-8 and J usage is TRBJ1-3, with D hard to call. CDR1 is SGHTS and CDR2 is YDEGEE in the germline V gene. The V end lost 5 bases, the J end lost 3 bases, and 12 bases lay between the germline ends. The CDR3 runs 14 residues. The CDR3 region is CASSLASFGNTIYF. CDR3 nucleotides: TGTGCCAGCAGTTTAGCGTCCTTTGGAAACACCATATATTTT.

This clonotype appeared a few times. The CDR3 DNA reads as TGTGCCATCAGCGGCCGGGACACATCCTACGAGCAGTACTTC. Protein product: CAISGRDTSYEQYF. The chain has TRBV10-3 and TRBJ2-7; D might be TRBD1 (6 bases). In germline, CDR1 is ENHRY, CDR2 SYGVKD. V dropped 6 bases and J dropped 1 base, with 13 bases sitting between them. The CDR3 contains 14 residues.

V is TRBV3-1 and J is TRBJ1-5, with D uncertain. The V end was cut by 3 bases, the J end by 9 bases, with 15 bases between. This CDR3 region has 14 residues. Germline V CDR1 and CDR2: LGHDT, YNNKEL (reference sequence). In DNA form, the CDR3 reads TGTGCCAGCAGCCAGGATACAACAGAGCGGCCCCAGCATTTT. It is translated as CASSQDTTERPQHF.

This clonotype was picked up a small number of times. This chain joins TRBV7-9 and TRBJ2-3; D remains unclear. The CDR3 has 15 residues. V lost 1 base to trimming and J lost 5 bases, with 13 bases between them. Germline values: CDR1 SEHNR, CDR2 FQNEAQ (reference sequence). CDR3 in DNA: TGTGCCAGCAGCTTAGAGGTTGCGGTGGAAGATACGCAGTATTTT. Translating it yields CASSLEVAVEDTQYF. Together with reference TRBV7-9 and TRBJ2-3, the CDR3 gives the full variable domain: DTGVSQNPRHKITKRGQNVTFRCDPISEHNRLYWYRQTLGQGPEFLTYFQNEAQLEKSRLLSDRFSAERPKGSFSTLEIQRTEQGDSAMYLCASSLEVAVEDTQYFGPGTRLTVL.

Ten or more counts support this clonotype. This chain connects TRBV28 to TRBJ1-2, with 9 nucleotides matching TRBD1. J was trimmed by 6 bases and V by 5 bases; bases with no gene match: 7. CDR3 length equals 14 residues. Germline V CDR1 and CDR2: MDHEN, SYDVKM. CDR3 sequence reads: CASSLGTGLDGYTF. The DNA for the CDR3 is TGTGCCAGCAGTCTCGGGACAGGGTTGGATGGCTACACCTTC.